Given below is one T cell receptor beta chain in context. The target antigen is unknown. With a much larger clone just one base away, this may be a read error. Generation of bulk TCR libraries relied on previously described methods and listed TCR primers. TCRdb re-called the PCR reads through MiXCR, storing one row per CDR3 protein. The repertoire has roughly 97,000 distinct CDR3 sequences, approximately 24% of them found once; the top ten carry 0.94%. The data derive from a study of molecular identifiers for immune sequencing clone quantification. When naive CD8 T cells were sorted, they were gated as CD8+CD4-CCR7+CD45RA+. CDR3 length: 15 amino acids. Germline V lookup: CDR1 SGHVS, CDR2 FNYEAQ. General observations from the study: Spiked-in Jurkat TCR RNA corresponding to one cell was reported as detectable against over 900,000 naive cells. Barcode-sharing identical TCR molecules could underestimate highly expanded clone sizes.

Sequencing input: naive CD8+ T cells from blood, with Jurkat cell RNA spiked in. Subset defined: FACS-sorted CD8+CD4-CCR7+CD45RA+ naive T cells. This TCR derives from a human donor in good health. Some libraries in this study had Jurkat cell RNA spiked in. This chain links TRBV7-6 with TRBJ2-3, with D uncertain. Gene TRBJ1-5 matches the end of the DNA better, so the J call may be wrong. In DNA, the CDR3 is TGTGCCAGCAGCCCCCTGACTAGCGGAACAGATACGCAGCATTTT. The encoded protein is CASSPLTSGTDTQHF.